These 5 T cell receptor beta chains came from one sample sequenced in a study of neurological immune-mediated disorders. Using its own MiXCR run on the 5' RACE reads, TCRdb lists one record per CDR3 protein. The profile covers about 50,000 distinct CDR3 sequences, with more than 4% appearing a single time and 2.5% to 3% taken by the ten largest. Sequencing was performed on PBMCs. All receptors derive from a man aged 50 to 59 with multiple sclerosis.

Ten or more counts support this clonotype. The gene calls are TRBV20-1 and TRBJ2-1, with D uncertain. The CDR3 length is 14 residues. Germline values: CDR1 DFQATT, CDR2 SNEGSKA (reference sequence). The V and J ends lost 5 bases and 1 base respectively, with 12 bases between them. The DNA of the CDR3 is TGCAGTGCTTTCCTCGCACCGTCCTACAATGAGCAGTTCTTC. As protein: CSAFLAPSYNEQFF.

The sample holds many counts of this clonotype. The chain employs TRBV6-1 and TRBJ2-6; the D is unclear. Germline V lookup: CDR1 MNHNS, CDR2 SASEGT. The CDR3 has 14 amino acids. Trimming removed 6 bases from V and 0 bases from J, with 6 bases in between. The CDR3 loop is CASSAYSGANVLTF. CDR3 nucleotide sequence: TGTGCCAGCAGCGCCTACTCTGGGGCCAACGTCCTGACTTTC.

This clonotype occurred many times. The gene calls are TRBV5-1 and TRBJ2-1; 8 bases agree with TRBD2. CDR1 and CDR2 (germline): SGHRS, YFSETQ. Trimming cost V 4 bases and J 4 bases; bases outside gene matches: 4. CDR3 length: 14 amino acids. The CDR3 protein is CASSGAGVYNEQFF. The CDR3, as DNA: TGCGCCAGCAGCGGAGCGGGGGTGTACAATGAGCAGTTCTTC.

At least ten counts were recorded for this clonotype. The rearrangement uses TRBV5-1 and TRBJ2-7; TRBD1 matches 8 bases. Trimming at V came to 7 bases and at J to 2 bases, leaving 8 bases not matched to a gene. There are 14 residues in the CDR3. Germline CDR1 SGHRS, CDR2 YFSETQ. The CDR3 reads CASSQGAKPYEQYF. In nucleotides, the CDR3 is TGCGCCAGCTCCCAGGGGGCCAAACCCTACGAGCAGTACTTC.

At least ten counts were recorded for this clonotype. This chain uses TRBV20-1 with TRBJ1-4; maybe TRBD1 (6 bases). Per germline, CDR1 DFQATT and CDR2 SNEGSKA (reference sequence). The V end lost 5 bases, the J end lost 6 bases, and 10 bases lay between the germline ends. The CDR3 contains 12 residues. The CDR3 nucleotides are TGCAGTGCTTCCAGGGGCGATGAAAAACTGTTTTTT. Translating it yields CSASRGDEKLFF.